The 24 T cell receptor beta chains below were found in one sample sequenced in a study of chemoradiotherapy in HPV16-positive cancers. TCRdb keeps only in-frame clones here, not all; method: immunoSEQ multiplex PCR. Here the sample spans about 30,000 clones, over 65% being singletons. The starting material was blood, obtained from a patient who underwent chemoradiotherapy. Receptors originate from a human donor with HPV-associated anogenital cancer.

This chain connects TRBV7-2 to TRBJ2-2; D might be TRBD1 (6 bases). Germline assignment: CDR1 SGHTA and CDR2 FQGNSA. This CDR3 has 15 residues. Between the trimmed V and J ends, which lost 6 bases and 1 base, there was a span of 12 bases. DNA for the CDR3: TGTGCCAGCAGGATCGGGACATTGAACACCGGGGAGCTGTTTTTT. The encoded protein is CASRIGTLNTGELFF.

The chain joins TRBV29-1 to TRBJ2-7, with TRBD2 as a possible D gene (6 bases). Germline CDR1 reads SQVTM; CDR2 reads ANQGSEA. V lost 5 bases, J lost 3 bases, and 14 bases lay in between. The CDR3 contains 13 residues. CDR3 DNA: TGCAGCGTTTCTCAGGGAGGAAACTACGAGCAGTACGTC. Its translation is CSVSQGGNYEQYV.

The CDR3 sequence is CASSPAGLPPLQPQHF. CDR3 DNA sequence: TGTGCCAGCAGCCCAGCAGGGTTGCCACCCCTTCAGCCCCAGCATTTT. The rearrangement uses TRBV2 and TRBJ1-5, with a possible D match to TRBD1 (5 bases). Trimming pared 6 bases from V and 6 bases from J, leaving 21 bases between. This CDR3 is 16 amino acids long. Germline assignment: CDR1 SNHLY and CDR2 FYNNEI. Based on the CDR3 plus reference TRBV2 and TRBJ1-5, the full variable domain is EPEVTQTPSHQVTQMGQEVILRCVPISNHLYFYWYRQILGQKVEFLVSFYNNEISEKSEIFDDQFSVERPDGSNFTLKIRSTKLEDSAMYFCASSPAGLPPLQPQHFGDGTRLSIL.

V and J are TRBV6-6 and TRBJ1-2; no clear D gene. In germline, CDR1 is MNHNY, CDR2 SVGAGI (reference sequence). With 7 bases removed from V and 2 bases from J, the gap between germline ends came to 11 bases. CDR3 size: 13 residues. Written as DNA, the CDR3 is TGTGCCAGCATTGGGGTGGGAAACTATGGCTACACCTTC. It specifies CASIGVGNYGYTF.

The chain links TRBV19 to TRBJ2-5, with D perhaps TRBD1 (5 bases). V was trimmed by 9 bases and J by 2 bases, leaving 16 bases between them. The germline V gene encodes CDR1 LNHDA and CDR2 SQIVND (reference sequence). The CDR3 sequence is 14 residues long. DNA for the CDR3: TGTGCCAGCGGACCAACAGGTACTCAAGAGACCCAGTACTTC. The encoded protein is CASGPTGTQETQYF.

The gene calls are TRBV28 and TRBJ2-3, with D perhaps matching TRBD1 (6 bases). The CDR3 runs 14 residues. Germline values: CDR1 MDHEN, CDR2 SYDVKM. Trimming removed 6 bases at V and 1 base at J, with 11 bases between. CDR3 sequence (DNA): TGTGCCAGCAGCCAACAGGGAGGCACAGATACGCAGTATTTT. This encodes CASSQQGGTDTQYF.

CDR3 region: CASSLKGGRYNSPLHF. As DNA, the CDR3 is TGTGCCAGCAGCTTAAAGGGGGGCAGGTACAATTCACCCCTCCACTTT. The genes are TRBV7-2 and TRBJ1-6; the D gene is possibly TRBD1 (6 bases). Trimming removed 2 bases at V and 7 bases at J, with 15 bases between. The CDR3 is 16 residues long. Germline CDR1 reads SGHTA; CDR2 reads FQGNSA.

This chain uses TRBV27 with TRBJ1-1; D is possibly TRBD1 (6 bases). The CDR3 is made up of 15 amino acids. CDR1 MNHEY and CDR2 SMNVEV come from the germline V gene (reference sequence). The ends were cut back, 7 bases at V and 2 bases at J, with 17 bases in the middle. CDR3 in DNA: TGTGCCAGCAAACTACAGGGTCTCGGTAACACTGAAGCTTTCTTT. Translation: CASKLQGLGNTEAFF.

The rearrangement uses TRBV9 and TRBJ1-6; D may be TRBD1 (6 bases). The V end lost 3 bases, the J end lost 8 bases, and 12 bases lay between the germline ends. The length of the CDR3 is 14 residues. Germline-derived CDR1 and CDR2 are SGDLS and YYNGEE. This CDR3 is CASSAGQSDSPLHF. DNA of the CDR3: TGTGCCAGCAGCGCCGGACAGAGCGATTCACCCCTCCACTTT.

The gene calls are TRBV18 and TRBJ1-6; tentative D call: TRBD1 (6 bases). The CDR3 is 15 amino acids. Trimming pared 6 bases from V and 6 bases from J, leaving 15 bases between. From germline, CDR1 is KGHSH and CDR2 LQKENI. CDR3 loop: CASSPGQLGNSPLHF. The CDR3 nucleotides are TGTGCCAGCTCCCCCGGACAGCTAGGTAATTCACCCCTCCACTTT. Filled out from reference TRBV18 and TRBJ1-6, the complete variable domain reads NAGVMQNPRHLVRRRGQEARLRCSPMKGHSHVYWYRQLPEEGLKFMVYLQKENIIDESGMPKERFSAEFPKEGPSILRIQQVVRGDSAAYFCASSPGQLGNSPLHFGNGTRLTVT.

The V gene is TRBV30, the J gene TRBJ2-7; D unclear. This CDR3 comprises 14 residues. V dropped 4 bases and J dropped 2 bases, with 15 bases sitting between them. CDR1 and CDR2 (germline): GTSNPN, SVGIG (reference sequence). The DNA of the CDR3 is TGTGCCTGGATCACGAGTGGACGGACCTACGAGCAGTACTTC. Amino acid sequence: CAWITSGRTYEQYF.

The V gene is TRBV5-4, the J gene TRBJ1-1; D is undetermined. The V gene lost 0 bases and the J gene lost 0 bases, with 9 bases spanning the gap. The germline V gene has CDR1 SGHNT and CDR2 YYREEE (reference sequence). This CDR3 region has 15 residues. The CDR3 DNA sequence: TGTGCCAGCAGCTTGGACGCGGGCATGAACACTGAAGCTTTCTTT. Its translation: CASSLDAGMNTEAFF.

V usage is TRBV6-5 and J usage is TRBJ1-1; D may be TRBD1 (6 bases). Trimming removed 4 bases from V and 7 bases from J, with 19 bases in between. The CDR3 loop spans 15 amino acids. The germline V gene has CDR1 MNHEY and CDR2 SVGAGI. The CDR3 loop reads CASSLTTGTKGEAFF. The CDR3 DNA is TGTGCCAGCAGTTTAACCACCGGGACAAAAGGTGAAGCTTTCTTT.

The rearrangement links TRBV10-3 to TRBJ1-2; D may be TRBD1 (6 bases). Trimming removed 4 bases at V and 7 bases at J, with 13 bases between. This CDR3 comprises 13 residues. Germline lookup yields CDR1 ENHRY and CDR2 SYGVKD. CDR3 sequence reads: CAISGGGGLGYTF. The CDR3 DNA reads TGTGCCATCAGTGGAGGGGGAGGACTTGGCTACACCTTC.

This CDR3 reads CASSLLPGQGLSGANVLTF. The CDR3 region has the DNA TGTGCCAGCAGTTTATTACCGGGACAGGGCCTCTCTGGGGCCAACGTCCTGACTTTC. This chain connects TRBV2 to TRBJ2-6, with TRBD1 matching 9 bases. In germline, CDR1 is SNHLY, CDR2 FYNNEI. The CDR3 contains 19 residues. The V segment lost 5 bases and the J segment 0 bases; nucleotides outside the gene matches: 11.

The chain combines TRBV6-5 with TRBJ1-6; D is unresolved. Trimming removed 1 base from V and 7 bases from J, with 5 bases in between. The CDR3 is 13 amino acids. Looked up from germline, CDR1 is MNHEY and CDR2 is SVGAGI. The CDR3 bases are TGTGCCAGCAGTTACTTGGGGAATTCACCCCTCCACTTT. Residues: CASSYLGNSPLHF.

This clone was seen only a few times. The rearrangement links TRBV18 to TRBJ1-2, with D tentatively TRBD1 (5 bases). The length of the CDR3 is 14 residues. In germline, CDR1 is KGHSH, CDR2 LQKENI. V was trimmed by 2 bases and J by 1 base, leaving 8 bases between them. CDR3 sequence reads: CASSPSQGNYGYTF. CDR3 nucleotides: TGTGCCAGCTCACCATCCCAGGGTAACTATGGCTACACCTTC.

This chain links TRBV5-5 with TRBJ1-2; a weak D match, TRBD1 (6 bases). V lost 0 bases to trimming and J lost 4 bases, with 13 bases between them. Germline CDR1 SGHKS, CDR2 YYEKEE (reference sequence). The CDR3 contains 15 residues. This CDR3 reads CASSLASGASYGYTF. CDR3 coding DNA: TGTGCCAGCAGCTTGGCTTCAGGGGCCAGCTATGGCTACACCTTC.

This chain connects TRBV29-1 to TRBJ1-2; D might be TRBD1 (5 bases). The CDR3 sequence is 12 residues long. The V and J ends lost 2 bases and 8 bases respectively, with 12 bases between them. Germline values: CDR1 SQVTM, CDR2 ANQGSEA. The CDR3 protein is CSVESRVSGYTF. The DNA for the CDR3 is TGCAGCGTTGAAAGCAGGGTTAGCGGCTACACCTTC.

The CDR3 is CSVEAGTRVGEQYV. The CDR3 DNA reads as TGCAGCGTTGAAGCCGGGACCAGGGTAGGGGAGCAGTACGTC. The chain links TRBV29-1 to TRBJ2-7, with D tentatively TRBD1 or TRBD2 (5 bases each). Germline CDR1 and CDR2: SQVTM and ANQGSEA. The CDR3 totals 14 residues. V shed 1 base and J shed 7 bases, with 17 bases lying between them.

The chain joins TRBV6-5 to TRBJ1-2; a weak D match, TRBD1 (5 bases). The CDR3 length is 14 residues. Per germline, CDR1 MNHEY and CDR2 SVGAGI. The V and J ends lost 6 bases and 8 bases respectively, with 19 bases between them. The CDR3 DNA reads TGTGCCAGCAGAAAGTCCGGGACTACCGGGGGCTACACCTTC. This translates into CASRKSGTTGGYTF.

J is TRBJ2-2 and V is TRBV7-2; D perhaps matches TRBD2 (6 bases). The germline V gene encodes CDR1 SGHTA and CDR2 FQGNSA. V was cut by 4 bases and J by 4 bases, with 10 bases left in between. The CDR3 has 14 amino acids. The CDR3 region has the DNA TGTGCCAGCAGCTCCACGGGGGTCACCGGGGAGCTGTTTTTT. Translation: CASSSTGVTGELFF.

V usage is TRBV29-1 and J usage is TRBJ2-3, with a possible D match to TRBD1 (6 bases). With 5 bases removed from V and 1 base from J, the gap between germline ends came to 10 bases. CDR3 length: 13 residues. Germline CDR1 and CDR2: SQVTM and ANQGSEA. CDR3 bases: TGCAGCGTTAGATCAGGGGGCACAGATACGCAGTATTTT. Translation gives CSVRSGGTDTQYF.

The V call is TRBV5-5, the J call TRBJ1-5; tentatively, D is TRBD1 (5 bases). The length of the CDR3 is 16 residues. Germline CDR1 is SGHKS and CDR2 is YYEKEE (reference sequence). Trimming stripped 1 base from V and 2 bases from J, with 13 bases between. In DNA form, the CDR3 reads TGTGCCAGCAGCTTGTGGCAGGGAGACGGCAATCAGCCCCAGCATTTT. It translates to CASSLWQGDGNQPQHF.